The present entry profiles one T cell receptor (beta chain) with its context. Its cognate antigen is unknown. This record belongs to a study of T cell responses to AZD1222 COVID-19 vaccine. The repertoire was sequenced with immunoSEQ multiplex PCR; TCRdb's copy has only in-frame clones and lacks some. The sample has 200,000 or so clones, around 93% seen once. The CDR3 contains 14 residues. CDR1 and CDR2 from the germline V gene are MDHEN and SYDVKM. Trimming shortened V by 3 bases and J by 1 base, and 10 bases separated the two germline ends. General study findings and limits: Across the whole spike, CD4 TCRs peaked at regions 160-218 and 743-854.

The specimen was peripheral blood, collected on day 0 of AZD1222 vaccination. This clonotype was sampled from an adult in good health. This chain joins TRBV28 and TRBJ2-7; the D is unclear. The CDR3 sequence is CASSFPEDSYEQYF. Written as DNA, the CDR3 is TGTGCCAGCAGTTTCCCTGAGGATTCCTACGAGCAGTACTTC. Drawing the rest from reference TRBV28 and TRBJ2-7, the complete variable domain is DVKVTQSSRYLVKRTGEKVFLECVQDMDHENMFWYRQDPGLGLRLIYFSYDVKMKEKGDIPEGYSVSREKKERFSLILESASTNQTSMYLCASSFPEDSYEQYFGPGTRLTVT.